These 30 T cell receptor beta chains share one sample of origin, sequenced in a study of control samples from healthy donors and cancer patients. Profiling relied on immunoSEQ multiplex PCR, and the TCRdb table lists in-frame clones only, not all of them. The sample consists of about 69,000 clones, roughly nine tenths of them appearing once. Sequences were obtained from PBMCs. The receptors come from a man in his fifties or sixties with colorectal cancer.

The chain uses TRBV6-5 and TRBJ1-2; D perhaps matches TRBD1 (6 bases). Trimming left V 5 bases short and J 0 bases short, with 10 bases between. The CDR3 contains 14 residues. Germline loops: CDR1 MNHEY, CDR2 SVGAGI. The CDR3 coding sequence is TGTGCCAGCAGTCAAACAGGGACTAACTATGGCTACACCTTC. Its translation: CASSQTGTNYGYTF.

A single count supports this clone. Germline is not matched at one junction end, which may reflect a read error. CDR3 amino acids: CASSQEGGTGQNF. As DNA, the CDR3 is TGTGCCAGCAGCCAGGAGGGCGGGACAGGACAAAACTTC. V and J are TRBV7-2 and TRBJ2-7; 8 bases are a match to TRBD1. The CDR3 is made up of 13 amino acids. Germline-derived CDR1 and CDR2 are SGHTA and FQGNSA. The whole variable domain, remainder taken from reference TRBV7-2 and TRBJ2-7, is GAGVSQSPSNKVTEKGKDVELRCDPISGHTALYWYRQSLGQGLEFLIYFQGNSAPDKSGLPSDRFSAERTGGSVSTLTIQRTQQEDSAVYLCASSQEGGTGQNFGPGTRLTVT.

CDR3 protein: CASSLSSRGRDTQYF. The CDR3 bases are TGTGCCAGCAGTTTATCTTCGAGGGGGCGGGATACGCAGTATTTT. The rearrangement links TRBV27 to TRBJ2-3, with 7 bases matching TRBD1. The CDR3 runs to 15 residues. Germline V gene data show CDR1 as MNHEY and CDR2 as SMNVEV (reference sequence). Trimming cost V 0 bases and J 6 bases; bases outside gene matches: 6.

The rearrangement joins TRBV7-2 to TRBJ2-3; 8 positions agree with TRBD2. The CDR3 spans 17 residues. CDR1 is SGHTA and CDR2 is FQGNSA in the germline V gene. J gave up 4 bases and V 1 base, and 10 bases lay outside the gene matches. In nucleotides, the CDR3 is TGTGCCAGCAGCTTAGTGTTCGCGGGGGGTGAGGCAGATACGCAGTATTTT. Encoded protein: CASSLVFAGGEADTQYF. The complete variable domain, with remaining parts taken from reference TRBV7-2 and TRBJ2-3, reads GAGVSQSPSNKVTEKGKDVELRCDPISGHTALYWYRQSLGQGLEFLIYFQGNSAPDKSGLPSDRFSAERTGGSVSTLTIQRTQQEDSAVYLCASSLVFAGGEADTQYFGPGTRLTVL.

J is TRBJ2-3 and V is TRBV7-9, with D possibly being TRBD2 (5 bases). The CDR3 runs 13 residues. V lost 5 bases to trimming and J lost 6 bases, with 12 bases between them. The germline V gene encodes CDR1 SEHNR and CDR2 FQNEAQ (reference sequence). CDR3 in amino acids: CASSARGSDTQYF. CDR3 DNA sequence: TGTGCCAGCAGCGCCCGAGGGAGCGATACGCAGTATTTT.

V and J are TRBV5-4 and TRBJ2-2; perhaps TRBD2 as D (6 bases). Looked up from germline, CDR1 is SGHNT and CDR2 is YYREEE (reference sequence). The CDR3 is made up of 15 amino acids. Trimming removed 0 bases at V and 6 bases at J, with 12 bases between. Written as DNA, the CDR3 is TGTGCCAGCAGCTTGGGGAGGGGTAGGGCCGGGGAGCTGTTTTTT. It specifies CASSLGRGRAGELFF.

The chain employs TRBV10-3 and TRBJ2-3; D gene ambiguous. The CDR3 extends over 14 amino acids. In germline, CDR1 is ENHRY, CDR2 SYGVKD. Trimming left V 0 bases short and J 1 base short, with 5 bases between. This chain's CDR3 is CAISESTGTDTQYF. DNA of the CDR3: TGTGCCATCAGTGAGTCAACTGGCACAGATACGCAGTATTTT.

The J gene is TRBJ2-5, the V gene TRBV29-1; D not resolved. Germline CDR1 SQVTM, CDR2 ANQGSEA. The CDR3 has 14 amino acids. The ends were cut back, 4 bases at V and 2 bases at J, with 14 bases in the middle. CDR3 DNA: TGCAGCGTTGCGACCTTGAAGGGTCAAGAGACCCAGTACTTC. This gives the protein CSVATLKGQETQYF.

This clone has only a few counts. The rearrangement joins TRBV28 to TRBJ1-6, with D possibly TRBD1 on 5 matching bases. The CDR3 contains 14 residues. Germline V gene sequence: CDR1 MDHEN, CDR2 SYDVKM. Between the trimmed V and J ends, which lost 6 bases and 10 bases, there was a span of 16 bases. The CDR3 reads CASSPGAGGSPLHF. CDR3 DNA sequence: TGTGCCAGCAGCCCTGGGGCCGGGGGGTCACCCCTCCACTTT.

CDR3 amino acids: CASSGTAEYGYTF. The CDR3 DNA reads TGTGCCAGCTCAGGTACCGCGGAGTATGGCTACACCTTC. J is TRBJ1-2 and V is TRBV10-3; D gene ambiguous. CDR1 and CDR2 (germline): ENHRY, SYGVKD. With 10 bases removed from V and 5 bases from J, the gap between germline ends came to 17 bases. This CDR3 spans 13 amino acids.

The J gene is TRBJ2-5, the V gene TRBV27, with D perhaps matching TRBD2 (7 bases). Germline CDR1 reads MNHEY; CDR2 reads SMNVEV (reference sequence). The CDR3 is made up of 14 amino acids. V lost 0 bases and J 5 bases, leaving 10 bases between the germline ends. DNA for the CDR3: TGTGCCAGCAGTTTATCGGAGGGGGGGGAGACCCAGTACTTC. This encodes CASSLSEGGETQYF.

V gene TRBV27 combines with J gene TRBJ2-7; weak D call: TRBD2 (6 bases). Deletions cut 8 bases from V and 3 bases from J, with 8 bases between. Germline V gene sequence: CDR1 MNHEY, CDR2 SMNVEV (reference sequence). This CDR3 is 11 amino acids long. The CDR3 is CASRGIYEQYF. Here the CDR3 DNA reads TGTGCCAGCCGGGGGATCTACGAGCAGTACTTC.

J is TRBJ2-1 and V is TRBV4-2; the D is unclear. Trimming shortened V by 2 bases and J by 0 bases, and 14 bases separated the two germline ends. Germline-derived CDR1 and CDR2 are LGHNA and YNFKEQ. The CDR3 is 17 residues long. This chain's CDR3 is CASSQSKGRISYNEQFF. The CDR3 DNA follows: TGTGCCAGCAGCCAATCCAAGGGTAGGATCTCCTACAATGAGCAGTTCTTC.

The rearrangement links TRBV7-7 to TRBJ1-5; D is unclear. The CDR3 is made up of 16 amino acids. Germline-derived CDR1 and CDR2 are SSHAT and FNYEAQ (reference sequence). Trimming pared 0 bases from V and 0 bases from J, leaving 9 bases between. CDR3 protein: CASSLASAGSNQPQHF. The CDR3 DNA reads TGTGCCAGCAGCTTAGCGTCGGCGGGTAGCAATCAGCCCCAGCATTTT.

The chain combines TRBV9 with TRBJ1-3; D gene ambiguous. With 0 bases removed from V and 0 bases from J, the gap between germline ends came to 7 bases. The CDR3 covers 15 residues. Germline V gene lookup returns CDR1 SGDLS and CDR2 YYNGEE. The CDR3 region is CASSVEGSSGNTIYF. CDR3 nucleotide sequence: TGTGCCAGCAGCGTAGAAGGGAGCTCTGGAAACACCATATATTTT. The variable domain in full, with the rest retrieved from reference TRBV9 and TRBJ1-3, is DSGVTQTPKHLITATGQRVTLRCSPRSGDLSVYWYQQSLDQGLQFLIQYYNGEERAKGNILERFSAQQFPDLHSELNLSSLELGDSALYFCASSVEGSSGNTIYFGEGSWLTVV.

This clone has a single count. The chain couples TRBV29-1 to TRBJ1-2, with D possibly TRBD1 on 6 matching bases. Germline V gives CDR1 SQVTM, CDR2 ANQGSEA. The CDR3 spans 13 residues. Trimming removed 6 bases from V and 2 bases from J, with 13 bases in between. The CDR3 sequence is CSVPGRGNYGYTF. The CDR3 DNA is TGCAGCGTGCCGGGCAGGGGCAACTATGGCTACACCTTC.

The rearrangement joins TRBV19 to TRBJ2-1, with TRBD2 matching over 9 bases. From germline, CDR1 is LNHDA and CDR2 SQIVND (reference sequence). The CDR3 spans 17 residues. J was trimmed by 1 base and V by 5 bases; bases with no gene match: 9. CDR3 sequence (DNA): TGTGCCAGTAGTTCCCAGGCGGGGGGGCTTTCCTACAATGAGCAGTTCTTC. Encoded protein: CASSSQAGGLSYNEQFF.

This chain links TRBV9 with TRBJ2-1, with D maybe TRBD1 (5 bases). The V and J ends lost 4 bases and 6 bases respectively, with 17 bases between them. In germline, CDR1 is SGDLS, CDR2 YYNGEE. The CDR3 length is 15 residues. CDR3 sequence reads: CASSTAPTVSNEQFF. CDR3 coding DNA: TGTGCCAGCAGCACCGCCCCGACAGTATCCAATGAGCAGTTCTTC.

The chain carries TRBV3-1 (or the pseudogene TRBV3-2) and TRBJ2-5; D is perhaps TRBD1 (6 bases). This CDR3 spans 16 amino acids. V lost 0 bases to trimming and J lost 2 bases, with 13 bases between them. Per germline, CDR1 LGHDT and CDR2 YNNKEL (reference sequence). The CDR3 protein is CASSQDQTGQQETQYF. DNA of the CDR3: TGTGCCAGCAGCCAAGATCAAACAGGACAGCAAGAGACCCAGTACTTC.

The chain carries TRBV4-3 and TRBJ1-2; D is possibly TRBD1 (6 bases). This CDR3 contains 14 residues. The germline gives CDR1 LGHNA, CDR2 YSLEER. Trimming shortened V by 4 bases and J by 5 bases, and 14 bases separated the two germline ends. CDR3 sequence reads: CASSPTGGLYGYTF. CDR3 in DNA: TGCGCCAGCAGCCCGACAGGCGGCCTTTATGGCTACACCTTC.

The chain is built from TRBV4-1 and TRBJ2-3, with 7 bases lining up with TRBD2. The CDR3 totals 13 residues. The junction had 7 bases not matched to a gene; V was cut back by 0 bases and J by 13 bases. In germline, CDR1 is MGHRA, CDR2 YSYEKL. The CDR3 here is CASSQDSGGREYF. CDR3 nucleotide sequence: TGCGCCAGCAGCCAAGATTCGGGGGGTCGGGAGTATTTT.

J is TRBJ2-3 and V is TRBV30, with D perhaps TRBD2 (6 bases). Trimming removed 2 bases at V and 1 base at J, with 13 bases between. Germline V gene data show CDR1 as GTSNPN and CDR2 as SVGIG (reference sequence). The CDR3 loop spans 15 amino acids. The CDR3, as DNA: TGTGCCTGGAGTCCCGGGGGAACTGGCACAGATACGCAGTATTTT. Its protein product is CAWSPGGTGTDTQYF.

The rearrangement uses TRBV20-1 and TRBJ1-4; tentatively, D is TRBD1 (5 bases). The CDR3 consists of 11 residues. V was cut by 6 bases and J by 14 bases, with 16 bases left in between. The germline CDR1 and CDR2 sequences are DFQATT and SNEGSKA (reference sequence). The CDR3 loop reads CSAARDWKLFF. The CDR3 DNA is TGCAGTGCGGCCAGGGATTGGAAGCTGTTTTTT.

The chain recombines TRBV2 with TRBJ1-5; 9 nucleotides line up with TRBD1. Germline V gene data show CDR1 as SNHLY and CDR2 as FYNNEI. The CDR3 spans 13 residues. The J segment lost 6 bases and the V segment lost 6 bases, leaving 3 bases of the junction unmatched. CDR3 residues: CASSQTGGQPQHF. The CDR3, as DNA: TGTGCCAGCAGCCAGACAGGGGGTCAGCCCCAGCATTTT.

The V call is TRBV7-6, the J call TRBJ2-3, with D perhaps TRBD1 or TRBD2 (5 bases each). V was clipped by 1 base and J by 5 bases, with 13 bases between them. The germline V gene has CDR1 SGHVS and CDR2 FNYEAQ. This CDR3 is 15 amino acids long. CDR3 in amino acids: CASSLVGTSGDTQYF. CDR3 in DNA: TGTGCCAGCAGCTTAGTTGGGACGTCGGGAGATACGCAGTATTTT. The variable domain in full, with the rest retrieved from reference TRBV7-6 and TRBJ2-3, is GAGVSQSPRYKVTKRGQDVALRCDPISGHVSLYWYRQALGQGPEFLTYFNYEAQQDKSGLPNDRFSAERPEGSISTLTIQRTEQRDSAMYRCASSLVGTSGDTQYFGPGTRLTVL.

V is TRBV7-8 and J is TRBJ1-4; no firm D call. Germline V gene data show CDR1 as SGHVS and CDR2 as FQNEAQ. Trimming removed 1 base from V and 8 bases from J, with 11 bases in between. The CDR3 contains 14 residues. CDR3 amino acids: CASSLGLSGEKLFF. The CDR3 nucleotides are TGTGCCAGCAGCTTAGGGCTGTCGGGAGAAAAACTGTTTTTT.

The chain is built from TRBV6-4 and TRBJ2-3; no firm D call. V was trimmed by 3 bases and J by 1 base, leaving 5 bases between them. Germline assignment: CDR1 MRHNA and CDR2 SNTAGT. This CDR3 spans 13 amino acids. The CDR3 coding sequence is TGTGCCAGCAGTGAAGTTGGCACAGATACGCAGTATTTT. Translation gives CASSEVGTDTQYF.

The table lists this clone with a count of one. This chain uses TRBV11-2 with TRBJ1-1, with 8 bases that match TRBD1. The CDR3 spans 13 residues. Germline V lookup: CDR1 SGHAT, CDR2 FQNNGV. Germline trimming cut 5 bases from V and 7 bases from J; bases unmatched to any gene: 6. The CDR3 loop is CASSPTDRGEAFF. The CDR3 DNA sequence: TGTGCCAGCAGCCCAACCGACAGGGGTGAAGCTTTCTTT.

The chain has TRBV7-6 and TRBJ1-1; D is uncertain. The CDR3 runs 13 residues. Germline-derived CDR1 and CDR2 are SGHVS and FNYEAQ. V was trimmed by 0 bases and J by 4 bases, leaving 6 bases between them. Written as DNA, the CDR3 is TGTGCCAGCAGCTTAGCGAGCAGCACTGAAGCTTTCTTT. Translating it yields CASSLASSTEAFF.

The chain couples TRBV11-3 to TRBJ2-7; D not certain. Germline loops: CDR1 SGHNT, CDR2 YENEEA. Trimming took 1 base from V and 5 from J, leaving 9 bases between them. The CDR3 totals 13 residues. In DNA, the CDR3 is TGTGCCAGCAGCTTAGGGGCGCGGCACGAGCAGTACTTC. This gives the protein CASSLGARHEQYF.